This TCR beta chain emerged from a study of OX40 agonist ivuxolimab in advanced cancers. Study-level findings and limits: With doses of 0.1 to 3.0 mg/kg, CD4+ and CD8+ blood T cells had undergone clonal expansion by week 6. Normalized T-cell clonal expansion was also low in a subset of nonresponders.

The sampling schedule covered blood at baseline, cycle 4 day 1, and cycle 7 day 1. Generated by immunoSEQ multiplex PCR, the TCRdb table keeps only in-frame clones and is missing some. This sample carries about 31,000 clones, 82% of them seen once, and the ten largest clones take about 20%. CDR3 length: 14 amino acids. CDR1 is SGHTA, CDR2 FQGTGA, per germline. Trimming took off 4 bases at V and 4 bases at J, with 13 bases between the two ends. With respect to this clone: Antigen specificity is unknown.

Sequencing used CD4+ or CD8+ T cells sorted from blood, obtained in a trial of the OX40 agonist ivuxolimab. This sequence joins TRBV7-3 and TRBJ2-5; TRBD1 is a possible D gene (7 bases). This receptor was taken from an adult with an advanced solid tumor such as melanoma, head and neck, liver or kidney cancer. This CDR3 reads CASSSQGGGETQYF. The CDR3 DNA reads TGTGCCAGCAGCTCCCAGGGGGGCGGAGAGACCCAGTACTTC. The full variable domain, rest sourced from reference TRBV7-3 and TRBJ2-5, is GAGVSQTPSNKVTEKGKYVELRCDPISGHTALYWYRQSLGQGPEFLIYFQGTGAADDSGLPNDRFFAVRPEGSVSTLKIQRTERGDSAVYLCASSSQGGGETQYFGPGTRLLVL.